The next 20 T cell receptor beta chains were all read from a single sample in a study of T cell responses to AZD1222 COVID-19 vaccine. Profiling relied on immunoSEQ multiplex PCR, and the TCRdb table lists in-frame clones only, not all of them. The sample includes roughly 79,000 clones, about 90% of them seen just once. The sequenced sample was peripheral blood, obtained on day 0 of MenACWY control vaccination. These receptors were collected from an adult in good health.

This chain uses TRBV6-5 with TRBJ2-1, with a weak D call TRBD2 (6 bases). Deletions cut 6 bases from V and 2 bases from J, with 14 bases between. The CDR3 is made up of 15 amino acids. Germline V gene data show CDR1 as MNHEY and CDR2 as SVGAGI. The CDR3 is CASSDVAAPYNEQFF. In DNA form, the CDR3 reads TGTGCCAGCAGCGATGTAGCGGCCCCCTACAATGAGCAGTTCTTC.

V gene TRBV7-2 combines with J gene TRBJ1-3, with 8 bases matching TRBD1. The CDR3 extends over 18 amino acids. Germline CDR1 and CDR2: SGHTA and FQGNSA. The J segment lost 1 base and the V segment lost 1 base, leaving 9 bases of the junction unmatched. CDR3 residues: CASSLVVAGGASGNTIYF. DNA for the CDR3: TGTGCCAGCAGCTTAGTAGTAGCAGGGGGCGCTTCTGGAAACACCATATATTTT.

CDR3 coding DNA: TGTGCCAGCAGCTTTGGTAGAGATACGCAGTATTTT. The encoded protein is CASSFGRDTQYF. J is TRBJ2-3 and V is TRBV5-5; D unresolved. CDR3 length: 12 residues. The germline V and J ends were trimmed by 2 bases and 5 bases, with 6 bases remaining between them. Germline CDR1 SGHKS, CDR2 YYEKEE (reference sequence).

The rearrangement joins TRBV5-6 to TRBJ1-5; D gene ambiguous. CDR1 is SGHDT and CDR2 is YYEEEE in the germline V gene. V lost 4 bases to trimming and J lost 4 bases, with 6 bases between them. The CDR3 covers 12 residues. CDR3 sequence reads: CASSRTNQPQHF. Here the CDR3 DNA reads TGTGCCAGCAGCCGGACGAATCAGCCCCAGCATTTT. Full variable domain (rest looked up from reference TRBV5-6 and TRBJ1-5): DAGVTQSPTHLIKTRGQQVTLRCSPKSGHDTVSWYQQALGQGPQFIFQYYEEEERQRGNFPDRFSGHQFPNYSSELNVNALLLGDSALYLCASSRTNQPQHFGDGTRLSIL.

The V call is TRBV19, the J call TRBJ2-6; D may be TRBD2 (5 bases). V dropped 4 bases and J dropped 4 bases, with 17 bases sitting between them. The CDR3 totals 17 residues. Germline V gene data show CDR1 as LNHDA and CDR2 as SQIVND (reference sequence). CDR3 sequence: CASSTEGLLGGANVLTF. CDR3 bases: TGTGCCAGTAGTACAGAAGGGTTACTAGGGGGGGCCAACGTCCTGACTTTC.

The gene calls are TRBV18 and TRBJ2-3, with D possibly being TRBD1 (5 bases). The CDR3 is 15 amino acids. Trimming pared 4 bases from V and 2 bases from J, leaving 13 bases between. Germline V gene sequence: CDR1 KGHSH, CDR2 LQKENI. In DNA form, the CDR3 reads TGTGCCAGCTCACAACGACAGCCACACACAGATACGCAGTATTTT. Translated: CASSQRQPHTDTQYF.

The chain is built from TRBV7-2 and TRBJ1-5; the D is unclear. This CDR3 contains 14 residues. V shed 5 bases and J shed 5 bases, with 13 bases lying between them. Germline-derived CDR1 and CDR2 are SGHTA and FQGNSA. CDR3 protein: CASSDQSSDQPQHF. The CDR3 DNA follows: TGTGCCAGCAGCGATCAGTCTTCTGATCAGCCCCAGCATTTT.

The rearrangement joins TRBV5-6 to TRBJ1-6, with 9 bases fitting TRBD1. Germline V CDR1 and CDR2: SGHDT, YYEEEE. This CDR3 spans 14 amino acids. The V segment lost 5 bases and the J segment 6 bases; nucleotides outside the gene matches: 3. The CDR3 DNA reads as TGTGCCAGCAGGGGGGGACAGGGTAATTCACCCCTCCACTTT. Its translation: CASRGGQGNSPLHF. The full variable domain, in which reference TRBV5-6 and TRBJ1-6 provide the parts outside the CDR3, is DAGVTQSPTHLIKTRGQQVTLRCSPKSGHDTVSWYQQALGQGPQFIFQYYEEEERQRGNFPDRFSGHQFPNYSSELNVNALLLGDSALYLCASRGGQGNSPLHFGNGTRLTVT.

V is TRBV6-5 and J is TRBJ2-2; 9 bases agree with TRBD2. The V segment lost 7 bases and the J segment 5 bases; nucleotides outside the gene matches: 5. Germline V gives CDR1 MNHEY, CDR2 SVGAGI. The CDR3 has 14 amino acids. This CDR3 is CASMFTSGTGELFF. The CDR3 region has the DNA TGTGCCAGCATGTTCACTAGCGGGACCGGGGAGCTGTTTTTT.

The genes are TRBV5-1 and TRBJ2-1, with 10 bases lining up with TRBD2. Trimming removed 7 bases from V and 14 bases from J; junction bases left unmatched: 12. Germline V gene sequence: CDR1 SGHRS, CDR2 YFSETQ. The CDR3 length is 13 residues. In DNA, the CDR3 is TGCGCCAGCGCATGGGAGCGGGAGGGCCGGGAGTTCTTC. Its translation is CASAWEREGREFF.

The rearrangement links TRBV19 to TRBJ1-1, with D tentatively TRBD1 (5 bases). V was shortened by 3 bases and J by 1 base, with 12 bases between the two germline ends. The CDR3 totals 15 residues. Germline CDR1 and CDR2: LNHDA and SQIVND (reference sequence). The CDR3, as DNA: TGTGCCAGTAGTATCCCAGGGACGGCGAACACTGAAGCTTTCTTT. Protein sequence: CASSIPGTANTEAFF. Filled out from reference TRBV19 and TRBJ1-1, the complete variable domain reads DGGITQSPKYLFRKEGQNVTLSCEQNLNHDAMYWYRQDPGQGLRLIYYSQIVNDFQKGDIAEGYSVSREKKESFPLTVTSAQKNPTAFYLCASSIPGTANTEAFFGQGTRLTVV.

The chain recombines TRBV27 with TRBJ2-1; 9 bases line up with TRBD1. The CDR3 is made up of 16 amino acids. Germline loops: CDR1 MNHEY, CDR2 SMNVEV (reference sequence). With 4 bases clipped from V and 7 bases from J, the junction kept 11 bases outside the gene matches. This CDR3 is CASSSPGDREENEQFF. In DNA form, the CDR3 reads TGTGCCAGCAGTTCCCCGGGGGACAGGGAGGAAAATGAGCAGTTCTTC.

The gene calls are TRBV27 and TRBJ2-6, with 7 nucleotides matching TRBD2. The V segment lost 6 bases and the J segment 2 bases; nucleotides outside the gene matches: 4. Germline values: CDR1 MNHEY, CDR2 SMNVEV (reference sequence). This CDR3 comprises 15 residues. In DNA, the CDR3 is TGTGCCAGCAGGAATCTAGCGGCTGGGGCCAACGTCCTGACTTTC. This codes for CASRNLAAGANVLTF.

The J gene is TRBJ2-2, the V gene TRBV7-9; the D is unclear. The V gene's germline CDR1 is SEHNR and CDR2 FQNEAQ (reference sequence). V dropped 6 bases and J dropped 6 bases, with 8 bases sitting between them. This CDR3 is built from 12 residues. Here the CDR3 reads CASSRSPGELFF. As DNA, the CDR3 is TGTGCCAGCAGTAGAAGTCCCGGGGAGCTGTTTTTT.

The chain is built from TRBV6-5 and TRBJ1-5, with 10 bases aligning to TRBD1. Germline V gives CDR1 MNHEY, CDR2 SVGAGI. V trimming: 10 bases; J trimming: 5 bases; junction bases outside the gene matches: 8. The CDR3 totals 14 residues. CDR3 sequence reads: CATATGTGDQPQHF. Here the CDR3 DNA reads TGTGCCACCGCCACGGGGACAGGGGATCAGCCCCAGCATTTT.

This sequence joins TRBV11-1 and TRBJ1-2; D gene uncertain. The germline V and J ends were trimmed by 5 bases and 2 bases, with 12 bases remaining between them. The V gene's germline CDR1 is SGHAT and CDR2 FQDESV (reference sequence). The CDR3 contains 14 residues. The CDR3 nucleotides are TGTGCCAGCAGCGGAAATCAGCGAAACTATGGCTACACCTTC. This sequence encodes CASSGNQRNYGYTF.

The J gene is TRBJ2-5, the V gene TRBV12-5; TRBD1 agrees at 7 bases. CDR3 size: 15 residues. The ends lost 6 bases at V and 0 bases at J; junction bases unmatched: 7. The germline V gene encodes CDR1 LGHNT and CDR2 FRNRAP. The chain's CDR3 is CASGKTGLDQETQYF. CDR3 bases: TGTGCTAGTGGGAAGACAGGGCTCGACCAAGAGACCCAGTACTTC.

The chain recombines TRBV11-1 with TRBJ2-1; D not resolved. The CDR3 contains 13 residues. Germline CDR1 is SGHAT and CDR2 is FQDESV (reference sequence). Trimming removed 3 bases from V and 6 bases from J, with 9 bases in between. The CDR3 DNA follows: TGTGCCAGCAGCTTTAGTCGTACCAATGAGCAGTTCTTC. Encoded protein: CASSFSRTNEQFF.

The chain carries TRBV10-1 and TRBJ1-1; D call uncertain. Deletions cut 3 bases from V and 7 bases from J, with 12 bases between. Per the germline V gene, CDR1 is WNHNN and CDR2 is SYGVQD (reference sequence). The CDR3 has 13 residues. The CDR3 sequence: CASSESRVNEAFF. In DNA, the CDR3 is TGCGCCAGCAGTGAATCCCGGGTCAATGAAGCTTTCTTT.

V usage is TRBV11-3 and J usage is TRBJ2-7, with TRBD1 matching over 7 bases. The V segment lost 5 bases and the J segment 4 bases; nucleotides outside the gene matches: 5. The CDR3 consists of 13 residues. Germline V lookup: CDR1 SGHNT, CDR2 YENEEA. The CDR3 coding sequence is TGTGCCAGCAGCGCGACAGGGCAGTACGAGCAGTACTTC. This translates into CASSATGQYEQYF.